Following are 30 T cell receptor beta chains from one sample sequenced in a study of T cells in Graves' hyperthyroidism and ophthalmopathy. The source material, RNA transcripts, was used to amplify TCR beta CDR3 regions. An initial round of RT-PCR targeting the TCR CDR3 relied on the HTBI primer set. TCRdb reprocessed the multiplex PCR reads via MiXCR and lists one record per CDR3 protein. The sample comprises hundreds of thousands of distinct CDR3 sequences, around 13% of which are singletons, and 5.8% rests with the top ten. The sample comprised blood. The receptors derive from a woman aged 25 to 45 with Graves' hyperthyroidism that later progressed to Graves' ophthalmopathy.

The chain uses TRBV12-3 or TRBV12-4 and TRBJ1-1; D is undetermined. The CDR3 extends over 13 amino acids. V lost 4 bases to trimming and J lost 4 bases, with 10 bases between them. CDR3 region: CASSYRSLTEAFF. Here the CDR3 DNA reads TGTGCCAGCAGTTACCGCAGTCTCACTGAAGCTTTCTTT.

The CDR3 region has the DNA TGTGCCAGTAGGGACCTAGGGACCTACGAGCAGTACTTC. The encoded protein is CASRDLGTYEQYF. The chain is built from TRBV19 and TRBJ2-7; D uncertain. Germline V gene sequence: CDR1 LNHDA, CDR2 SQIVND (reference sequence). The CDR3 has 13 residues. Trimming took 6 bases from V and 2 from J, leaving 11 bases between them.

This clonotype has ten or more counts. This chain connects TRBV18 to TRBJ2-7; tentative D call: TRBD1 (5 bases). Trimming shortened V by 2 bases and J by 3 bases, and 14 bases separated the two germline ends. Germline V gives CDR1 KGHSH, CDR2 LQKENI. The CDR3 has 15 amino acids. CDR3 sequence (DNA): TGTGCCAGCTCACCAAGAAGGGGCAACAGCTACGAGCAGTACTTC. Protein product: CASSPRRGNSYEQYF.

This clonotype was found many times. The chain couples TRBV30 to TRBJ1-2; maybe TRBD1 (5 bases). Looked up from germline, CDR1 is GTSNPN and CDR2 is SVGIG (reference sequence). This CDR3 contains 11 residues. Trimming stripped 3 bases from V and 4 bases from J, with 6 bases between. Here the CDR3 reads CAWRTAYGYTF. Here the CDR3 DNA reads TGTGCCTGGAGGACAGCCTATGGCTACACCTTC.

The rearrangement joins TRBV5-5 to TRBJ1-1; D is undetermined. Looked up from germline, CDR1 is SGHKS and CDR2 is YYEKEE (reference sequence). The ends were cut back, 4 bases at V and 1 base at J, with 11 bases in the middle. The CDR3 is 14 amino acids. CDR3 sequence: CASSQASANTEAFF. CDR3 DNA sequence: TGTGCCAGCAGCCAAGCAAGCGCGAACACTGAAGCTTTCTTT.

This clonotype appeared once. The J gene is TRBJ2-1, the V gene TRBV18; maybe TRBD2 (6 bases). This CDR3 spans 17 amino acids. Germline V gene data show CDR1 as KGHSH and CDR2 as LQKENI. V lost 3 bases and J 0 bases, leaving 15 bases between the germline ends. CDR3 in amino acids: CASSPRTIGNSYNEQFF. CDR3 coding DNA: TGTGCCAGCTCACCGAGGACTATCGGTAACTCCTACAATGAGCAGTTCTTC.

This clonotype appeared many times. The chain is built from TRBV18 and TRBJ2-2; D is unresolved. Germline CDR1 is KGHSH and CDR2 is LQKENI. The CDR3 runs to 17 residues. The V gene lost 2 bases and the J gene lost 5 bases, with 18 bases spanning the gap. The CDR3 loop is CASSPRLPSSGTGELFF. The CDR3 region has the DNA TGTGCCAGCTCACCAAGGCTTCCTTCGAGTGGAACCGGGGAGCTGTTTTTT.

The rearrangement joins TRBV19 to TRBJ1-4; D is unclear. This CDR3 contains 13 residues. CDR1 is LNHDA, CDR2 SQIVND, per germline (reference sequence). Trimming stripped 11 bases from V and 6 bases from J, with 16 bases between. The CDR3 coding sequence is TGTGCCTCCTCCGGGGTTCTCGATGAAAAACTGTTTTTT. Amino acids: CASSGVLDEKLFF.

The genes are TRBV6-1 and TRBJ1-2; a weak D match, TRBD1 (6 bases). V gave up 10 bases and J gave up 4 bases, with 16 bases separating them. Germline CDR1 MNHNS, CDR2 SASEGT. This CDR3 is 13 amino acids long. The CDR3 region is CATRDTNFYGYTF. The DNA of the CDR3 is TGTGCCACCCGGGACACGAATTTCTATGGCTACACCTTC.

This clonotype was detected many times. The V gene is TRBV20-1, the J gene TRBJ2-7, with TRBD2 identical over 13 bases. V lost 1 base, J lost 6 bases, and 3 bases stayed unmatched. Germline lookup yields CDR1 DFQATT and CDR2 SNEGSKA (reference sequence). The length of the CDR3 is 14 residues. CDR3 sequence reads: CSARGGTSGTEQYF. The CDR3 region has the DNA TGCAGTGCTAGAGGCGGGACTAGCGGGACCGAGCAGTACTTC.

This clonotype was observed many times. This rearrangement joins TRBV28 to TRBJ2-5, with 10 positions matching TRBD2. The length of the CDR3 is 16 residues. CDR1 MDHEN and CDR2 SYDVKM come from the germline V gene. The V gene end was trimmed by 7 bases and the J gene end by 6 bases; junction bases not matched to a gene: 14. The CDR3 spells CASTLRASGRQQTQYF. In nucleotides, the CDR3 is TGTGCCAGCACCCTGAGGGCTAGCGGGAGACAACAGACCCAGTACTTC.

This clonotype was picked up many times. V is TRBV18 and J is TRBJ1-5; D unresolved. V dropped 0 bases and J dropped 2 bases, with 14 bases sitting between them. CDR1 is KGHSH and CDR2 is LQKENI in the germline V gene. This CDR3 comprises 17 residues. The CDR3 is CASSPPMTTVGNQPQHF. As DNA, the CDR3 is TGTGCCAGCTCACCACCGATGACTACAGTTGGCAATCAGCCCCAGCATTTT.

The sample holds many counts of this clonotype. The chain has TRBV20-1 and TRBJ2-2, with TRBD2 matching 9 bases. The V gene end was trimmed by 2 bases and the J gene end by 7 bases; junction bases not matched to a gene: 5. In germline, CDR1 is DFQATT, CDR2 SNEGSKA (reference sequence). CDR3 length: 14 residues. CDR3 protein: CSARHGTSSGELFF. The CDR3 nucleotides read TGCAGTGCTAGACACGGGACTAGCAGCGGGGAGCTGTTTTTT.

This clonotype was observed at least ten times. This chain joins TRBV7-9 and TRBJ1-2; D is uncertain. Trimming removed 5 bases at V and 1 base at J, with 8 bases between. Germline V lookup: CDR1 SEHNR, CDR2 FQNEAQ (reference sequence). The CDR3 contains 13 residues. DNA for the CDR3: TGTGCCAGCAGCCAGGAGGATAACTATGGCTACACCTTC. Residues: CASSQEDNYGYTF.

About this clonotype: Just one base apart from a much larger clone, this may be a read error. The chain employs TRBV5-6 and TRBJ2-7, with 14 positions matching TRBD2. Germline V gene data show CDR1 as SGHDT and CDR2 as YYEEEE. This CDR3 spans 17 amino acids. CDR3 sequence reads: CAGSSWTSGRTGYEQYF. The CDR3 region has the DNA TGTGCCGGCAGCTCATGGACTAGCGGGAGGACCGGCTACGAGCAGTACTTC.

There are many counts of this clonotype. V and J are TRBV28 and TRBJ2-7; 16 bases are shared with TRBD2. This CDR3 is built from 17 residues. The germline gives CDR1 MDHEN, CDR2 SYDVKM. J lost 5 bases, V lost 6 bases, and 10 bases had no gene match. The CDR3 region is CASSLGLAGGPIHEQYF. In DNA form, the CDR3 reads TGTGCCAGCAGCTTGGGACTAGCGGGAGGGCCTATCCACGAGCAGTACTTC. The whole variable domain, remainder taken from reference TRBV28 and TRBJ2-7, is DVKVTQSSRYLVKRTGEKVFLECVQDMDHENMFWYRQDPGLGLRLIYFSYDVKMKEKGDIPEGYSVSREKKERFSLILESASTNQTSMYLCASSLGLAGGPIHEQYFGPGTRLTVT.

This clonotype came up many times. The chain combines TRBV13 with TRBJ2-1; D not certain. CDR1 is PRHDT, CDR2 FYEKMQ, per germline (reference sequence). V was trimmed by 3 bases and J by 9 bases, leaving 9 bases between them. This CDR3 comprises 12 residues. The CDR3 bases are TGTGCCAGCAGCTTCTCGACTCGTGAGCAGTTCTTC. Translating it yields CASSFSTREQFF.

In its sample, this clonotype was seen a few times. V usage is TRBV20-1 and J usage is TRBJ2-7; 9 bases map to TRBD1. The V segment lost 0 bases and the J segment 6 bases; nucleotides outside the gene matches: 6. Germline loops: CDR1 DFQATT, CDR2 SNEGSKA (reference sequence). The CDR3 covers 14 residues. In DNA form, the CDR3 reads TGCAGTGCTAGAGAGACACAGGGGGCAAGCGAGCAGTACTTC. Translated, it gives CSARETQGASEQYF.

This clonotype was detected ten times or more. CDR3 nucleotide sequence: TGTGCCAGTAGTCCTTATACAATCTTGGGGACTATGAACACCGGGGAGCTGTTTTTT. Translating it yields CASSPYTILGTMNTGELFF. The rearrangement joins TRBV19 to TRBJ2-2; 7 bases agree with TRBD2. The length of the CDR3 is 19 residues. Germline loops: CDR1 LNHDA, CDR2 SQIVND (reference sequence). V was pared by 5 bases and J by 1 base, with 16 bases of the junction left unmatched.

The CDR3 is CASSEYGTGGKNIQYF. DNA for the CDR3: TGTGCCAGCAGTGAATATGGGACAGGGGGGAAAAACATTCAGTACTTC. This chain joins TRBV25-1 and TRBJ2-4; 11 nucleotides align to TRBD1. CDR1 and CDR2 from the germline V gene are MGHDK and SYGVNS. The CDR3 loop spans 16 amino acids. With 0 bases clipped from V and 4 bases from J, the junction kept 2 bases outside the gene matches.

This clonotype was seen ten or more times. J is TRBJ2-3 and V is TRBV7-3; D is unresolved. The CDR3 spans 14 residues. Looked up from germline, CDR1 is SGHTA and CDR2 is FQGTGA. Trimming stripped 1 base from V and 0 bases from J, with 5 bases between. The CDR3 bases are TGTGCCAGCAGCTTAAGTGCTAGCACAGATACGCAGTATTTT. Encoded protein: CASSLSASTDTQYF.

This clonotype has just a few counts. The chain uses TRBV5-1 and TRBJ2-3, with a possible D match to TRBD2 (7 bases). The CDR3 is 17 residues long. Germline assignment: CDR1 SGHRS and CDR2 YFSETQ. The V and J ends lost 4 bases and 1 base respectively, with 19 bases between them. The CDR3 coding sequence is TGCGCCAGCAGCCCTCAGGGGAGCGGGAAAGGCACAGATACGCAGTATTTT. Translated: CASSPQGSGKGTDTQYF. The full variable domain, its missing parts supplied by reference TRBV5-1 and TRBJ2-3, is KAGVTQTPRYLIKTRGQQVTLSCSPISGHRSVSWYQQTPGQGLQFLFEYFSETQRNKGNFPGRFSGRQFSNSRSEMNVSTLELGDSALYLCASSPQGSGKGTDTQYFGPGTRLTVL.

In this sample, this clonotype turned up many times. The V and J genes are TRBV6-5 and TRBJ2-7; the D is unclear. CDR1 MNHEY and CDR2 SVGAGI come from the germline V gene. Deletions cut 0 bases from V and 2 bases from J, with 23 bases between. The CDR3 spans 19 residues. The chain's CDR3 is CASSYSGSGTNSPPYEQYF. For the CDR3, the DNA is TGTGCCAGCAGTTACTCGGGGTCCGGAACGAACTCCCCTCCCTACGAGCAGTACTTC.

This clonotype was counted at least ten times. This sequence joins TRBV11-3 and TRBJ2-5; D might be TRBD1 (5 bases). Between the trimmed V and J ends, which lost 2 bases and 2 bases, there was a span of 9 bases. The CDR3 contains 14 residues. Germline V lookup: CDR1 SGHNT, CDR2 YENEEA. The DNA for the CDR3 is TGTGCCAGCAGCTTAAACAGACAGCAAGAGACCCAGTACTTC. Residues: CASSLNRQQETQYF.

A remark on this clonotype: Since the CDR3 does not end with the conserved phenylalanine or tryptophan, this likely comes from a read error. The rearrangement joins TRBV18 to TRBJ2-3; D unresolved. The V end was cut by 6 bases, the J end by 4 bases, with 17 bases between. The V gene's germline CDR1 is KGHSH and CDR2 LQKENI. CDR3 length equals 15 residues. The CDR3 nucleotides read TGTGCCAGCTCCCAAGGAGACCCAATGGCAGATACGCAGTATTCT. This translates into CASSQGDPMADTQYS.

V and J are TRBV10-3 and TRBJ1-5, with D perhaps matching TRBD1 (6 bases). With 9 bases removed from V and 3 bases from J, the gap between germline ends came to 15 bases. Germline V lookup: CDR1 ENHRY, CDR2 SYGVKD. The CDR3 has 14 residues. The CDR3 nucleotides are TGTGCCATTGGGGAACAGGGTAACAATCAGCCCCAGCATTTT. Translated, it gives CAIGEQGNNQPQHF.

The chain has TRBV27 and TRBJ2-1; D not resolved. The V end was cut by 3 bases, the J end by 11 bases, with 17 bases between. The CDR3 runs 14 residues. The germline CDR1 and CDR2 sequences are MNHEY and SMNVEV (reference sequence). This CDR3 reads CASSFSINNEKQFF. CDR3 in DNA: TGTGCCAGCAGTTTCTCAATAAATAATGAAAAGCAGTTCTTC.

This chain links TRBV7-8 with TRBJ2-1, with 8 bases lining up with TRBD2. Germline CDR1 reads SGHVS; CDR2 reads FQNEAQ. This CDR3 region has 14 residues. After removal of 5 bases from V and 3 bases from J, the junction contained 3 bases not matched to a gene. CDR3 nucleotides: TGTGCCAGCAGCCCTAGCGGGTACTACAATGAGCAGTTCTTC. This sequence encodes CASSPSGYYNEQFF.

This clonotype was observed at least ten times. The chain employs TRBV9 and TRBJ1-2; D gene uncertain. This CDR3 comprises 13 residues. The V gene lost 3 bases and the J gene lost 4 bases, with 10 bases spanning the gap. The germline V gene has CDR1 SGDLS and CDR2 YYNGEE. The CDR3 is CASSDRGGYGYTF. The CDR3 coding sequence is TGTGCCAGCAGCGATCGGGGAGGCTATGGCTACACCTTC.

V usage is TRBV29-1 and J usage is TRBJ1-1; 8 nucleotides align to TRBD1. The CDR3 is 13 residues long. The ends lost 6 bases at V and 1 base at J; junction bases unmatched: 4. Germline V CDR1 and CDR2: SQVTM, ANQGSEA. The CDR3 coding sequence is TGCAGCGTAACGGACAGGGCGAACACTGAAGCTTTCTTT. Translated: CSVTDRANTEAFF. The full variable domain, in which reference TRBV29-1 and TRBJ1-1 provide the parts outside the CDR3, is SAVISQKPSRDICQRGTSLTIQCQVDSQVTMMFWYRQQPGQSLTLIATANQGSEATYESGFVIDKFPISRPNLTFSTLTVSNMSPEDSSIYLCSVTDRANTEAFFGQGTRLTVV.